Presented here are 12 T cell receptor beta chains from one specimen sequenced in a study of T cells in Graves' hyperthyroidism and ophthalmopathy. Template material for amplifying TCR beta CDR3 regions consisted of RNA transcripts. First-round RT-PCR of the TCR CDR3 relied on the HTBI primer set. TCRdb processed the multiplex PCR reads anew with MiXCR; each CDR3 protein has one entry. The sample yields more than 550,000 distinct CDR3 sequences, around 15% seen once. What was sequenced was blood. Receptors were obtained from a man aged 50 to 59 with Graves' hyperthyroidism.

The chain combines TRBV30 with TRBJ1-5; D gene uncertain. The CDR3 sequence is 13 residues long. The V and J ends lost 0 bases and 4 bases respectively, with 7 bases between them. CDR1 is GTSNPN, CDR2 SVGIG, per germline (reference sequence). CDR3 DNA sequence: TGTGCCTGGAGTGTACCTCCTAATCAGCCCCAGCATTTT. Translated, it gives CAWSVPPNQPQHF.

The chain combines TRBV20-1 with TRBJ2-3; 7 bases match TRBD2. This CDR3 has 14 residues. V lost 5 bases to trimming and J lost 0 bases; unmatched junction nucleotides: 5. Germline CDR1 and CDR2: DFQATT and SNEGSKA (reference sequence). DNA of the CDR3: TGCAGTGCTGCTAGCGGATCTAGCACAGATACGCAGTATTTT. Translating it yields CSAASGSSTDTQYF.

V usage is TRBV19 and J usage is TRBJ1-5, with 12 bases fitting TRBD1. The V gene end was trimmed by 9 bases and the J gene end by 6 bases; junction bases not matched to a gene: 9. The CDR3 has 15 residues. Per germline, CDR1 LNHDA and CDR2 SQIVND (reference sequence). The CDR3: CASSAGQGAFQPQHF. DNA for the CDR3: TGTGCCAGCAGTGCGGGACAGGGGGCATTTCAGCCCCAGCATTTT.

The table lists this clonotype with many counts. The chain uses TRBV13 and TRBJ2-7; the match to TRBD1 covers 9 bases. Losses at the gene ends were 5 bases for V and 3 bases for J; bases not matched to a gene: 2. This CDR3 region has 13 residues. Germline values: CDR1 PRHDT, CDR2 FYEKMQ (reference sequence). DNA of the CDR3: TGTGCCAGCAGCGCGACAGGGGGCTACGAGCAGTACTTC. It translates to CASSATGGYEQYF.

This clonotype was observed many times. The chain couples TRBV2 to TRBJ2-3; 9 bases map to TRBD2. The germline gives CDR1 SNHLY, CDR2 FYNNEI. The CDR3 extends over 18 amino acids. The J segment lost 2 bases and the V segment lost 3 bases, leaving 12 bases of the junction unmatched. The CDR3 DNA reads as TGTGCCAGCAGTGACCCCGAACTAGCGGGTTCCGCCACAGATACGCAGTATTTT. Amino acid sequence: CASSDPELAGSATDTQYF.

Ten or more counts support this clonotype. This chain uses TRBV11-2 with TRBJ2-7; 11 bases match TRBD2. The CDR3 covers 15 residues. The V and J ends lost 4 bases and 3 bases, in that order; junction bases with no gene match: 5. CDR1 and CDR2 (germline): SGHAT, FQNNGV. The CDR3 DNA is TGTGCCAGCAGCTCCCGACTAGCGGGGAGCTACGAGCAGTACTTC. This sequence encodes CASSSRLAGSYEQYF.

About this clonotype: A much more abundant neighbour one base away suggests this may be a read error. The genes are TRBV2 and TRBJ1-6, with a tentative D call TRBD1 (6 bases). This CDR3 contains 15 residues. V lost 0 bases and J 7 bases, leaving 10 bases between the germline ends. CDR1 is SNHLY, CDR2 FYNNEI, per germline. The CDR3, as DNA: TGTGCCAGCAGTGAAGCGGGGGGGCGAAATTCACCCCTCCACTTT. Translation gives CASSEAGGRNSPLHF.

The V call is TRBV29-1, the J call TRBJ2-1, with D tentatively TRBD1 (5 bases). This CDR3 has 15 residues. V lost 4 bases, J lost 7 bases, and 20 bases lay in between. Germline V gene lookup returns CDR1 SQVTM and CDR2 ANQGSEA. This chain's CDR3 is CSVVWAGRSQNEQFF. CDR3 sequence (DNA): TGCAGCGTTGTGTGGGCAGGGCGTAGTCAAAATGAGCAGTTCTTC.

In the case of this clonotype: The conserved phenylalanine or tryptophan normally closing the CDR3 is absent here, so this likely arose from a read error. The V gene is TRBV19, the J gene TRBJ2-6, with a weak D call TRBD2 (5 bases). This CDR3 region has 15 residues. The ends were cut back, 3 bases at V and 0 bases at J, with 6 bases in the middle. CDR1 LNHDA and CDR2 SQIVND come from the germline V gene (reference sequence). CDR3 amino acids: CASSIGDSGANVLTL. The CDR3 bases are TGTGCCAGTAGTATCGGGGACTCTGGGGCCAACGTCCTGACTCTC.

This clonotype has more than one count but fewer than ten. The chain combines TRBV28 with TRBJ2-7; TRBD2 matches at 7 bases. CDR3 length: 14 amino acids. The trim removed 3 bases at V and 0 bases at J, leaving 2 bases unmatched. Germline loops: CDR1 MDHEN, CDR2 SYDVKM. CDR3 in amino acids: CASSLTSTSYEQYF. CDR3 bases: TGTGCCAGCAGTTTGACTAGCACCTCCTACGAGCAGTACTTC.

This clonotype was detected ten times or more. The chain links TRBV10-3 to TRBJ2-7, with 9 bases identical to TRBD2. V was pared by 2 bases and J by 5 bases, with 16 bases of the junction left unmatched. This CDR3 spans 18 amino acids. CDR1 is ENHRY, CDR2 SYGVKD, per germline. DNA for the CDR3: TGTGCCATCAGTGAGAGAGTGGGAATCGCTAGCGGGACGAACGAGCAGTACTTC. It encodes CAISERVGIASGTNEQYF.

The chain couples TRBV9 to TRBJ2-2; D not resolved. Germline CDR1 SGDLS, CDR2 YYNGEE. CDR3 length equals 15 residues. V shed 6 bases and J shed 0 bases, with 12 bases lying between them. The CDR3 here is CASTSGTANTGELFF. The CDR3 nucleotides are TGTGCCAGCACTTCCGGAACGGCGAACACCGGGGAGCTGTTTTTT.